A single sample gave rise to the 8 T cell receptor delta chains below, sequenced in a study of gamma-delta chains in newborns, infants, children. TCRdb re-called the reads using CATT. The sample contains about 6,900 delta-chain clones, 11% of which appear only once. Sequencing was carried out using blood. These receptor sequences come from a child who was a newborn, infant or young child, either healthy, febrile or measles-vaccinated (not recorded which).

V usage is TRDV2 and J usage is TRDJ1; 10 nucleotides align to TRDD3. TCRdb supplies no J gene; here it was assigned by aligning the nucleotide sequence to germline. The V segment lost 3 bases and the J segment 3 bases; nucleotides outside the gene matches: 15. The V gene's germline CDR1 is GEAIGNYY and CDR2 EKD. This CDR3 contains 18 residues. The CDR3 loop is CACDPRGGDTRAADKLIF. The CDR3 nucleotides are TGTGCCTGTGACCCCCGAGGGGGGGATACGAGAGCGGCCGATAAACTCATCTTT.

The chain carries TRDV2 and TRDJ1; 12 bases are shared with TRDD3. No J segment appears in TCRdb, so it was assigned here by matching the sequence to germline. The CDR3 has 17 residues. V shed 0 bases, J shed 4 bases, and the junction held 8 bases outside the gene matches. CDR1 is GEAIGNYY and CDR2 is EKD in the germline V gene. CDR3 in amino acids: CACDTVSAGGYDDKLIF. The CDR3 DNA follows: TGTGCCTGTGACACCGTATCGGCTGGGGGATACGACGATAAACTCATCTTT.

This clone was observed a handful of times. V is TRDV2 and J is TRDJ3, with 12 bases lining up with TRDD3. The CDR3 contains 19 residues. Per germline, CDR1 GEAIGNYY and CDR2 EKD. V was clipped by 3 bases and J by 5 bases; unmatched bases: 10. DNA of the CDR3: TGTGCCTGTGACGATTTACTGGGGGATACTGACCGGGACACCCGACAGATGTTTTTC. Encoded protein: CACDDLLGDTDRDTRQMFF.

The V gene went uncalled, while the J gene is TRDJ1; the DNA was not used to check the table's D call, TRDD3. This CDR3 spans 21 amino acids. The CDR3 bases are TGTGCCTGTGACACCGTGGAAACTTGTGGAGCTCCTCCTTTTTACACCGATAAACTCATCTTT. Encoded protein: CACDTVETCGAPPFYTDKLIF.

This clone was observed a few times. CDR3 sequence: CALGKGGGHFGPHYTDKLIF. DNA for the CDR3: TGTGCTCTTGGTAAGGGGGGCGGACATTTTGGGCCCCACTACACCGATAAACTCATCTTT. The V call is TRDV1, the J call TRDJ1; D might be TRDD3 (5 bases). The CDR3 covers 20 residues. Per germline, CDR1 TSWWSYY and CDR2 QGS. V lost 6 bases to trimming and J lost 0 bases, with 29 bases between them.

This clone was counted a few times. This may be a read error, as it is one base from a much larger clone. Other DNA sequences in the sample encode the same CDR3. The chain has TRDV2 and TRDJ1, with 10 bases matching TRDD3. V was pared by 1 base and J by 5 bases, with 12 bases of the junction left unmatched. The germline V gene encodes CDR1 GEAIGNYY and CDR2 EKD. This CDR3 has 17 amino acids. The CDR3 sequence is CACDTVVYTGGSDKLIF. CDR3 sequence (DNA): TGTGCCTGTGACACTGTCGTATACACTGGGGGATCTGATAAACTCATCTTT.

This clone has a handful of counts. This chain uses TRDV2 with TRDJ1; 9 bases agree with TRDD3. The CDR3 is 15 residues long. Trimming at V came to 6 bases and at J to 1 base, leaving 8 bases not matched to a gene. Germline V lookup: CDR1 GEAIGNYY, CDR2 EKD. The CDR3, as DNA: TGTGCCTGTTGCTTACTGGGGGACCCCACCGATAAACTCATCTTT. This gives the protein CACCLLGDPTDKLIF.

This clone was seen a handful of times. The protein in TCRdb stems from a much larger clone and differs at residue 3 from this DNA's translation, likely a read error; here the protein is translated from the DNA. The gene calls are TRDV2 and TRDJ1, with TRDD3 as a possible D gene (5 bases). This CDR3 has 14 residues. Germline V gene lookup returns CDR1 GEAIGNYY and CDR2 EKD. CDR3 region: CARDPIGATDKLIF. The CDR3 region has the DNA TGTGCCCGTGACCCCATTGGGGCCACCGATAAACTCATCTTT.